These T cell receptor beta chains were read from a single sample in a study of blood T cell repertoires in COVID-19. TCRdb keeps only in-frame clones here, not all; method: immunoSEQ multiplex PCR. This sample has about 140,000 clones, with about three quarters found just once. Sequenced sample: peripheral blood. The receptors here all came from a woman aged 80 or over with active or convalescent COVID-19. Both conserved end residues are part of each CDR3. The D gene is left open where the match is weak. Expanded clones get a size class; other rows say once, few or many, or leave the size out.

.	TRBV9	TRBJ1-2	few	CASSAGGNEGYTF	TGTGCCAGCAGCGCGGGGGGTAACGAGGGCTACACCTTC
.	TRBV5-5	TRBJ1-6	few	CASSGEGHSPLHF	TGTGCCAGCAGCGGGGAGGGGCATTCACCCCTCCACTTT
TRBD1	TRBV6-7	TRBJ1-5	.	CASAYRGVSNQPQHF	TGTGCCAGTGCCTACAGGGGCGTCAGCAATCAGCCCCAGCATTTT
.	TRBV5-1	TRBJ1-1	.	CASSENLGSTEAFF	TGCGCCAGCAGTGAAAACCTTGGGAGCACTGAAGCTTTCTTT
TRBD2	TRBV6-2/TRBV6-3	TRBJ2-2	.	CASSLAGDTGELFF	TGTGCCAGCAGTTTAGCGGGGGACACCGGGGAGCTGTTTTTT
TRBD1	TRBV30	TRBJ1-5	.	CAWSFGQVNQPQHF	TGTGCCTGGAGCTTCGGACAGGTGAATCAGCCCCAGCATTTT
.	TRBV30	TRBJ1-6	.	CACDLGTGPYNSPLHF	TGTGCCTGTGACCTTGGTACAGGGCCTTATAATTCACCCCTCCACTTT
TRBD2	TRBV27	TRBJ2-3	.	CASSPRLAGGGDTQYF	TGTGCCAGCAGTCCGCGACTAGCGGGGGGGGGAGATACGCAGTATTTT
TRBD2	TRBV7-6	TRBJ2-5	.	CASSLGSGLAGGRSETQYF	TGTGCCAGCAGCTTAGGTTCGGGACTAGCGGGGGGGCGTTCAGAGACCCAGTACTTC
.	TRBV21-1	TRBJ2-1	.	CASTRRRVYDNEQFF	TGTGCCAGCACCAGAAGACGGGTGTATGACAATGAGCAGTTCTTC
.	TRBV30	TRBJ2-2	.	CAWTGAARNTGELFF	TGTGCCTGGACAGGGGCAGCAAGGAACACCGGGGAGCTGTTTTTT
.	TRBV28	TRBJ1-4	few	CASSSAREKLFF	TGTGCCAGCAGTTCCGCGCGGGAAAAACTGTTTTTT
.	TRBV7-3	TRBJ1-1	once	CASSASLRGSAEAFF	TGTGCCAGCAGCGCATCACTTAGAGGAAGCGCTGAAGCTTTCTTT
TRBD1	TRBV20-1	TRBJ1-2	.	CSASKEGGHGYTF	TGCAGTGCTAGTAAGGAAGGGGGCCATGGCTACACCTTC
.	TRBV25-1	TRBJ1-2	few	CASSGLTWNYGYTF	TGTGCCAGCAGTGGGCTTACATGGAACTATGGCTACACCTTC
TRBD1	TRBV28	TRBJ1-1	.	CASSLWTGGTEAFF	TGTGCCAGCAGTTTATGGACAGGGGGCACTGAAGCTTTCTTT
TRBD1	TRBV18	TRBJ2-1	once	CASSSLTGTGFYNEQFF	TGTGCCAGCTCATCGTTAACCGGGACAGGTTTCTACAATGAGCAGTTCTTC
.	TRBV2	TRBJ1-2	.	CASSEDLDFYGYTF	TGTGCCAGCAGTGAGGATCTGGACTTTTATGGCTACACCTTC
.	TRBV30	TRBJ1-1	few	CAWSRQEAFF	TGTGCCTGGTCCCGACAGGAAGCTTTCTTT